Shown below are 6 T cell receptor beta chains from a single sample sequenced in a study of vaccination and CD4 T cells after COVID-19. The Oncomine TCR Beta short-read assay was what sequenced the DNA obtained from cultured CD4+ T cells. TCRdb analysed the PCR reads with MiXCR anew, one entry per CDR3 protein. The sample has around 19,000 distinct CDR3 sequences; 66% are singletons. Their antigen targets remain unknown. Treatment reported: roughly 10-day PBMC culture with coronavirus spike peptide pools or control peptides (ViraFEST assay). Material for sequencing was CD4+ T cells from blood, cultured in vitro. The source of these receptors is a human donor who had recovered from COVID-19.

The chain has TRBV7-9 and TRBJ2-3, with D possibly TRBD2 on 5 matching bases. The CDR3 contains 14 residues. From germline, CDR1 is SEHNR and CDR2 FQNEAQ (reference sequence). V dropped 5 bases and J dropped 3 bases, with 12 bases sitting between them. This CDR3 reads CASSPELGTDTQYF. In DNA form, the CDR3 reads TGTGCCAGCAGCCCAGAACTAGGAACAGATACGCAGTATTTT.

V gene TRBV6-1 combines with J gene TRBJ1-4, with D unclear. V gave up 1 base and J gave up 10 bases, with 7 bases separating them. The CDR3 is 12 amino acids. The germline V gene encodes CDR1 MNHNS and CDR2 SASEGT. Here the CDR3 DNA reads TGTGCCAGCAGTGAAGGGGAGGGAAAACTGTTTTTT. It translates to CASSEGEGKLFF.

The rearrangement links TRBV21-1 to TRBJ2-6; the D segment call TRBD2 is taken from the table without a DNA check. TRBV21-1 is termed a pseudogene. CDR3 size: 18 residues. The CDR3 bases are TGTGCCAGCAGGGTAGCGGGGAGGGCCTGTCCCGGGGCCAACGTCCTGACTTTC. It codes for CASRVAGRACPGANVLTF.

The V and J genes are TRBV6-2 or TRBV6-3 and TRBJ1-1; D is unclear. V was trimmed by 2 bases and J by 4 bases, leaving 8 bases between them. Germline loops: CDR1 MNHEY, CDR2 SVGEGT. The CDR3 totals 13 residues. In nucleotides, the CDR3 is TGTGCCAGCAGTTACCAAGATTTCACTGAAGCTTTCTTT. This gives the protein CASSYQDFTEAFF.

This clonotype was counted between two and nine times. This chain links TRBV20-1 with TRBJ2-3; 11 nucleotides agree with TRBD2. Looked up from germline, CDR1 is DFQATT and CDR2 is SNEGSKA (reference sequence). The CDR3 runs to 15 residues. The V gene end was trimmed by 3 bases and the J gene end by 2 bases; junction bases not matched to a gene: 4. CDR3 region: CSARETSGITDTQYF. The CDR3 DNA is TGCAGTGCTAGGGAGACTAGCGGGATCACAGATACGCAGTATTTT.

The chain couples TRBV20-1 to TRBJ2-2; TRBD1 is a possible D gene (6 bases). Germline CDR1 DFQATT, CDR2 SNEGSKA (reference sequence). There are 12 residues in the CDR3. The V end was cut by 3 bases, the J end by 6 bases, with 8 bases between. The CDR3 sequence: CSASTGPGELFF. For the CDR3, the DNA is TGCAGTGCTAGCACAGGGCCCGGGGAGCTGTTTTTT.